This paragraph covers one T cell receptor beta chain sequence. What it binds is not known. The germline gives CDR1 LGHDT, CDR2 YNNKEL (reference sequence). V shed 4 bases and J shed 9 bases, with 16 bases lying between them. The CDR3 spans 14 residues. The repertoire was sequenced with immunoSEQ multiplex PCR; TCRdb's copy has only in-frame clones and lacks some. The profile shows roughly 100,000 clones, 88% of them singletons. The entry originates in a study of T cell responses to AZD1222 COVID-19 vaccine. Whole-study results and caveats: The study reported that nearly half of spike-specific TCRs target unmutated variant regions. It should be noted that donors were predominantly white British and more often female, and clonal diversity was possibly underestimated. Spike-specific TCRs gained breadth and depth after people received two AZD1222 doses.

This sequence joins TRBV3-1 (or the pseudogene TRBV3-2) and TRBJ2-1, with D possibly being TRBD1 (5 bases). This specimen was peripheral blood, taken on day 0 of AZD1222 vaccination. The receptor's source is an adult in good health. DNA of the CDR3: TGTGCCAGCAGCCCCTTCCAGGGTGTAGGTGAGCAGTTCTTC. Protein product: CASSPFQGVGEQFF.